The table lists the clone carrying this T cell receptor beta chain with a few counts. Its specificity is not known. The data originate from a study of T cells after yellow fever vaccination. Study-level points and caveats: Boosting was followed by the reappearance of most primary-vaccination clones (around 95% CD4, about 88% CD8). It was a small share of clonotypes that appeared in both CD4 and CD8 compartments. Contamination by abundant bulk-population clonotypes could be present in FACS-sorted repertoires.

The TCR cDNA carried a universal primer site and UMIs from 5'RACE template switching. TCRdb reprocessed the 5' RACE reads via MiXCR and lists one record per CDR3 protein. The profile shows some 600,000 distinct CDR3 sequences, more than 9% of them singletons. The sequence derives from a man aged 30 to 45 who received the YFV17D yellow fever vaccine. This sample comprised PBMCs, obtained on the day of the yellow fever booster vaccination.

The chain's CDR3 is CSAAGTSLFGEQFF. CDR3 nucleotides: TGCAGTGCTGCCGGGACAAGCCTTTTTGGTGAGCAGTTCTTC. V gene TRBV20-1 combines with J gene TRBJ2-1; D is perhaps TRBD1 (6 bases). Looked up from germline, CDR1 is DFQATT and CDR2 is SNEGSKA (reference sequence). V was clipped by 5 bases and J by 9 bases, with 20 bases between them. CDR3 length equals 14 residues.